The 20 T cell receptor beta chains in this list originate from one sample, sequenced in a study of CD8 T cells in ankylosing spondylitis (TCRdb year 2017). Library preparation used 5' RACE. This sample was sequenced with an Illumina HiSeq 2500. TCRdb took the public reads, trimmed them with fastp at Q25, ran MiXCR for clone calling and kept in-frame beta chains. When rows share a CDR3 protein, they turn into one entry using the most common DNA and genes. The sample includes over 75,000 distinct CDR3 sequences, with just under 9% observed a single time. The leading ten clones occupy roughly 5% of the sample. The sequenced sample was blood, either unsorted or a sorted T cell fraction (not recorded which). The receptors derive from a male donor with ankylosing spondylitis or in good health (not recorded which).

Of note for this clonotype: The germline gene is not matched at one end of the junction; a read error may be the cause. As DNA, the CDR3 is TGTGCCAGCAGTTTAGAGGGGAACTATGGCTACATCTTC. Translating it yields CASSLEGNYGYIF. The chain has TRBV28 and TRBJ1-2, with D tentatively TRBD1 (5 bases). This CDR3 is 13 amino acids long. Germline loops: CDR1 MDHEN, CDR2 SYDVKM.

Ten or more counts support this clonotype. The V call is TRBV12-3 or TRBV12-4, the J call TRBJ1-1, with D unresolved. Deletions cut 6 bases from V and 0 bases from J, with 8 bases between. CDR3 size: 13 residues. The CDR3 region is CASSSGLNTEAFF. Written as DNA, the CDR3 is TGTGCCAGCAGCTCAGGTCTGAACACTGAAGCTTTCTTT.

This clonotype was recorded many times. The genes are TRBV28 and TRBJ2-5; D may be TRBD2 (5 bases). This CDR3 contains 15 residues. Trimming took off 3 bases at V and 2 bases at J, with 13 bases between the two ends. Germline CDR1 MDHEN, CDR2 SYDVKM. CDR3 sequence (DNA): TGTGCCAGCAGTTTTTACTCTAGCCAGCAAGAGACCCAGTACTTC. It is translated as CASSFYSSQQETQYF.

This clonotype has a count of ten or more. This chain links TRBV27 with TRBJ2-7; 7 nucleotides match TRBD2. The J segment lost 5 bases and the V segment lost 5 bases, leaving 9 bases of the junction unmatched. There are 14 residues in the CDR3. CDR1 and CDR2 from the germline V gene are MNHEY and SMNVEV (reference sequence). This CDR3 is CASSIGTTSNEQYF. The CDR3 DNA is TGTGCCAGCAGTATTGGGACTACAAGTAACGAGCAGTACTTC.

This clonotype was observed many times. This chain connects TRBV12-3 or TRBV12-4 to TRBJ1-2; 8 bases fit TRBD1. The CDR3 has 14 amino acids. The ends lost 6 bases at V and 6 bases at J; junction bases unmatched: 9. The CDR3, as DNA: TGTGCCAGCAGCAAATCGGACAGGGTGGATGGCTACACCTTC. This gives the protein CASSKSDRVDGYTF.

This clonotype was picked up many times. The chain couples TRBV5-8 to TRBJ1-3, with a tentative D call TRBD1 (5 bases). This CDR3 has 17 residues. Looked up from germline, CDR1 is SGHTS and CDR2 is YDEGEE. With 0 bases removed from V and 2 bases from J, the gap between germline ends came to 15 bases. The CDR3 bases are TGTGCCAGCAGCTTGGGGGGAAGACAGTCTACTGGAAACACCATATATTTT. This gives the protein CASSLGGRQSTGNTIYF.

V gene TRBV11-2 combines with J gene TRBJ1-5, with TRBD1 matching over 7 bases. After removal of 4 bases from V and 5 bases from J, the junction contained 17 bases not matched to a gene. The CDR3 consists of 18 residues. Germline values: CDR1 SGHAT, CDR2 FQNNGV. The CDR3 coding sequence is TGTGCCAGCAGCTCAGTGGGGGTGGGACAGCTTACCCATCAGCCCCAGCATTTT. This encodes CASSSVGVGQLTHQPQHF.

In this sample, this clonotype turned up many times. The chain couples TRBV12-3 or TRBV12-4 to TRBJ1-5; D perhaps matches TRBD1 (6 bases). V was cut by 8 bases and J by 0 bases, with 17 bases left in between. The CDR3 spans 16 residues. The DNA of the CDR3 is TGTGCCAGCCGTAGGGCAGGGGACGGTAGCAATCAGCCCCAGCATTTT. Protein: CASRRAGDGSNQPQHF.

This clonotype was counted ten times or more. The chain links TRBV12-3 or TRBV12-4 to TRBJ1-2; 11 bases agree with TRBD1. The CDR3 extends over 18 amino acids. Trimming cost V 7 bases and J 1 base; bases outside gene matches: 14. This chain's CDR3 is CASTTTPGQGVINYGYTF. CDR3 bases: TGTGCCAGCACCACAACCCCGGGACAGGGGGTTATTAACTATGGCTACACCTTC.

At least ten counts were recorded for this clonotype. The rearrangement links TRBV4-1 to TRBJ2-7; D remains ambiguous. Trimming took off 0 bases at V and 4 bases at J, with 10 bases between the two ends. Germline values: CDR1 MGHRA, CDR2 YSYEKL. The CDR3 extends over 14 amino acids. CDR3 sequence reads: CASSQDRQVYEQYF. The CDR3 DNA reads as TGCGCCAGCAGCCAAGATCGGCAGGTTTACGAGCAGTACTTC.

This clonotype was picked up many times. The chain uses TRBV12-3 or TRBV12-4 and TRBJ2-1, with 7 bases that match TRBD2. The CDR3 extends over 14 amino acids. Germline trimming cut 2 bases from V and 6 bases from J; bases unmatched to any gene: 4. CDR3 in amino acids: CASSLIGTTNEQFF. In DNA, the CDR3 is TGTGCCAGCAGTTTAATCGGGACTACCAATGAGCAGTTCTTC.

This clonotype was seen only a few times. The chain recombines TRBV7-2 with TRBJ2-3; 12 bases map to TRBD2. Germline CDR1 reads SGHTA; CDR2 reads FQGNSA. With V trimmed by 2 bases and J by 8 bases, 5 bases remained unmatched. The CDR3 is 15 amino acids. Written as DNA, the CDR3 is TGTGCCAGCAGCTTATCTAGCGGGGGGGCCGGTACGCAGTATTTT. The encoded protein is CASSLSSGGAGTQYF. The variable domain in full, with the rest retrieved from reference TRBV7-2 and TRBJ2-3, is GAGVSQSPSNKVTEKGKDVELRCDPISGHTALYWYRQSLGQGLEFLIYFQGNSAPDKSGLPSDRFSAERTGGSVSTLTIQRTQQEDSAVYLCASSLSSGGAGTQYFGPGTRLTVL.

There are a few counts of this clonotype. J is TRBJ2-6 and V is TRBV7-3, with 8 bases lining up with TRBD1. From germline, CDR1 is SGHTA and CDR2 FQGTGA. The CDR3 covers 18 residues. With 2 bases clipped from V and 3 bases from J, the junction kept 9 bases outside the gene matches. This CDR3 is CASSLAPGGAGGANVLTF. The CDR3 DNA sequence: TGTGCCAGCAGCTTAGCCCCAGGGGGCGCTGGTGGGGCCAACGTCCTGACTTTC.

The gene calls are TRBV11-2 and TRBJ1-1; tentatively, D is TRBD1 (5 bases). Germline CDR1 SGHAT, CDR2 FQNNGV. The CDR3 is made up of 15 amino acids. Deletions cut 2 bases from V and 11 bases from J, with 21 bases between. Here the CDR3 DNA reads TGTGCCAGCAGCTTAATCGGGGCACCTGACAGTACGGCTTTCTTT. This gives the protein CASSLIGAPDSTAFF.

The table lists this clonotype with many counts. The chain is built from TRBV11-2 and TRBJ2-7; unclear D gene. The V and J ends lost 2 bases and 3 bases respectively, with 8 bases between them. The CDR3 extends over 13 amino acids. In germline, CDR1 is SGHAT, CDR2 FQNNGV. CDR3 sequence (DNA): TGTGCCAGCAGCTTATCCCATTTCTACGAGCAGTACTTC. It codes for CASSLSHFYEQYF.

V gene TRBV28 combines with J gene TRBJ2-6; D not resolved. V was shortened by 7 bases and J by 0 bases, with 13 bases between the two germline ends. CDR1 is MDHEN and CDR2 is SYDVKM in the germline V gene. This CDR3 comprises 16 residues. CDR3 DNA: TGTGCCAGCACCCTCCCCGGGCACTCTGGGGCCAACGTCCTGACTTTC. It codes for CASTLPGHSGANVLTF.

This clonotype appeared many times. The chain recombines TRBV5-1 with TRBJ2-7; 9 bases are shared with TRBD1. The trim removed 4 bases at V and 5 bases at J, leaving 7 bases unmatched. Germline V gene lookup returns CDR1 SGHRS and CDR2 YFSETQ. This CDR3 contains 14 residues. The CDR3 here is CASSAGGQGNEQYF. The CDR3 nucleotides are TGCGCCAGCAGCGCAGGGGGACAGGGCAACGAGCAGTACTTC.

The table lists this clonotype with many counts. V usage is TRBV6-5 and J usage is TRBJ2-4, with D possibly being TRBD2 (6 bases). The CDR3 runs 13 residues. Trimming pared 2 bases from V and 6 bases from J, leaving 8 bases between. Germline values: CDR1 MNHEY, CDR2 SVGAGI. CDR3 region: CASSYGGTNIQYF. CDR3 coding DNA: TGTGCCAGCAGTTACGGGGGGACAAACATTCAGTACTTC.

This clonotype was observed at least ten times. V and J are TRBV12-3 or TRBV12-4 and TRBJ2-3; 9 positions match TRBD1. Germline trimming cut 5 bases from V and 5 bases from J; bases unmatched to any gene: 5. The CDR3 runs 14 residues. The CDR3 DNA follows: TGTGCCAGCAGTATACAGGGGGCGAAAGATACGCAGTATTTT. It yields the protein CASSIQGAKDTQYF.

This clonotype was picked up many times. The genes are TRBV7-8 and TRBJ2-5; unclear D gene. The germline gives CDR1 SGHVS, CDR2 FQNEAQ. The CDR3 sequence is 12 residues long. Trimming shortened V by 1 base and J by 4 bases, and 4 bases separated the two germline ends. The CDR3 coding sequence is TGTGCCAGCAGCTTAGTGCTAGAGACCCAGTACTTC. Its translation is CASSLVLETQYF. The whole variable domain, filled in from reference TRBV7-8 and TRBJ2-5, reads GAGVSQSPRYKVAKRGQDVALRCDPISGHVSLFWYQQALGQGPEFLTYFQNEAQLDKSGLPSDRFFAERPEGSVSTLKIQRTQQEDSAVYLCASSLVLETQYFGPGTRLLVL.